The TCR beta chain described here comes from a study of blood T cell repertoires in COVID-19 (TCRdb year 2020). The study in broad terms: The collaborator samples originated in the United States, Italy and Spain and spanned the acute and convalescent phases of COVID-19. The repertoires were made available in a free public database intended to serve as a resource for research on the immune response to SARS-CoV-2. Samples were obtained from the ongoing ImmuneRACE study (first 160 participants) and from 1,254 subjects provided by 6 global collaborators. Sample metadata almost always included a de-identified subject ID, COVID-19 status, age in years and sex. Subjects who had been exposed to COVID-19, were actively infected with it, or had recovered from it provided the deeply sampled blood TCRbeta repertoires that made up the dataset. Where HLA class I and class II types were available, the types were taken from metadata supplied by the sample provider, not from assay-based typing. The prospective study material was composed of cDNA or gDNA derived from T cells, B-cell-depleted T cells, or PBMCs. Study-wide conclusions, independent of this receptor: The quantity of clinical and demographic metadata differed by source and by participant and was supplied without curation.

The V end loses 5 bases and the J end loses 0 bases, and a stretch of 13 bases separates them. Spanning cysteine to phenylalanine, the CDR3 consists of 15 amino acids. Of the read, only the CDR3 DNA is kept; its 45 bases are in frame from base 1. CDR1 and CDR2 are drawn from the germline V gene: SGDLS, YYNGEE. Participants in the prospective study were aged about 18 to 90 years, lived in 20 to 30 United States geographic areas, and enrolled through a virtual design. Cohort assignment in the prospective study relied on participant-reported clinical history from a screening survey and a study questionnaire. For ImmuneRACE Cohort 3, a participant was defined as recovered based on two consecutive negative NP/OP PCR tests, clearance by a healthcare professional, or resolution of symptoms. In the prospective study, mobile phlebotomists collected whole blood, serum and a nasopharyngeal or oropharyngeal swab from each participant. Additional blood draws and questionnaires over an approximately two-month period could optionally be provided by prospective study participants. Before DNA extraction, prospective study blood samples were shipped either frozen or at room temperature.

To note about this clone: No cognate antigen has been identified for it. Per-base qualities were not stored, and no clone one base away is much larger.

TCRbeta CDR3 regions were amplified from genomic DNA using the immunoSEQ Assay, a bias-controlled multiplex PCR. For the original study's pipeline: The number of nucleated cells in each sample was estimated from the amplification of reference gene primers within the assay. To quantify the absolute abundance of each unique TCRbeta CDR3 rearrangement, sequence reads were collapsed and filtered. For each sample, productive Simpson clonality was calculated by taking the square root of Simpson's diversity index across productive rearrangements. This is the immuneACCESS table as TCRdb keeps it, with only in-frame sequences that have V and J called. A part of the clones is gone; compared with another copy, unresolved V genes explain less than half, and the rest is unexplained. That table supplies the V and J calls and clone size; D and trimming were determined from the DNA. The sample table lists more than 150,000 clones, approximately 78% of them with a count of one. In total, the top ten clones hold about 18% of the sample.

This sequence originates from a woman between 45 and 60 years old who had recovered from COVID-19. Material for sequencing was PBMCs or T cells enriched from blood (not recorded which). The chain is encoded by TRBV9 joined to TRBJ2-3, with TRBD2 perhaps the D gene, on 6 matching bases. The CDR3 reads as follows: CASSISGTSTDTQYF. The sequenced DNA is TGTGCCAGCAGTATTTCTGGGACTAGCACAGATACGCAGTATTTT.